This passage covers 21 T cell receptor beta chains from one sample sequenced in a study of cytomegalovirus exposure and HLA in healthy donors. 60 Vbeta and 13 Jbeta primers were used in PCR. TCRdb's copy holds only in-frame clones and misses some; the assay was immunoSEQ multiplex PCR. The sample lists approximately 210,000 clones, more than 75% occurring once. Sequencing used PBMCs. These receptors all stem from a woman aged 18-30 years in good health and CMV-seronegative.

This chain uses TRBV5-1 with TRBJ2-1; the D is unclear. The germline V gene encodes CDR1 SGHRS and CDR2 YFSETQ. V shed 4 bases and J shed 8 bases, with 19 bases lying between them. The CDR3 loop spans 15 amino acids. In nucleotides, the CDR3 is TGCGCCAGCAGCCGCGGTGAGAACCCCCTCGATGAGCAGTTCTTC. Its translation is CASSRGENPLDEQFF.

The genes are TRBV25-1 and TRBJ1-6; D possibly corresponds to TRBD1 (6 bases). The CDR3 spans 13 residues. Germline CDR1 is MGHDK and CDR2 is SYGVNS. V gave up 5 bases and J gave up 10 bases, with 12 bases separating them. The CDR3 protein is CASSTQGTSPLHF. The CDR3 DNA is TGTGCCAGCAGTACACAGGGAACGTCACCCCTCCACTTT.

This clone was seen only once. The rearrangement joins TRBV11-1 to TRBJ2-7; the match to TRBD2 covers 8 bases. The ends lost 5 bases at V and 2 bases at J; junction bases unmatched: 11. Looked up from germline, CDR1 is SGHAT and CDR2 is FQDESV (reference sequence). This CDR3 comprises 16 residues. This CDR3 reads CASSPSAGGLTYEQYF. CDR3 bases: TGTGCCAGCAGCCCCTCCGCGGGGGGCCTGACCTACGAGCAGTACTTC.

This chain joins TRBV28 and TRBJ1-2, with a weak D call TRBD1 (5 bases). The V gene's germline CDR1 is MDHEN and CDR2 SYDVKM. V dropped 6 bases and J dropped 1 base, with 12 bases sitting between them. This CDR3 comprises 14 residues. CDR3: CASSRQRGNYGYTF. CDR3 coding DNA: TGTGCCAGCAGCCGCCAAAGGGGTAACTATGGCTACACCTTC.

The CDR3, as DNA: TGTGCCAGCAGCTTGGGGGACAGTCACGAGCAGTACTTC. Translation gives CASSLGDSHEQYF. The V and J genes are TRBV5-4 and TRBJ2-7; 7 bases agree with TRBD1. The V gene's germline CDR1 is SGHNT and CDR2 YYREEE (reference sequence). The CDR3 runs 13 residues. V trimming: 0 bases; J trimming: 5 bases; junction bases outside the gene matches: 2.

CDR3 loop: CASSEGTGYAYNEQFF. The CDR3 DNA reads TGTGCCAGCAGTGAAGGGACAGGGTACGCCTACAATGAGCAGTTCTTC. The genes are TRBV6-1 and TRBJ2-1; TRBD1 agrees at 8 bases. The junction had 4 bases not matched to a gene; V was cut back by 1 base and J by 2 bases. The CDR3 loop spans 16 amino acids. CDR1 MNHNS and CDR2 SASEGT come from the germline V gene.

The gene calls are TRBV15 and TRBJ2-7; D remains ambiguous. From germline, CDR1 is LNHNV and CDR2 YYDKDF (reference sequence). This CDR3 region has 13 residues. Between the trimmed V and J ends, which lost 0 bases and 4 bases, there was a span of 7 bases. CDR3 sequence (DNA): TGTGCCACCAGCAGAGATGAGTTATACGAGCAGTACTTC. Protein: CATSRDELYEQYF.

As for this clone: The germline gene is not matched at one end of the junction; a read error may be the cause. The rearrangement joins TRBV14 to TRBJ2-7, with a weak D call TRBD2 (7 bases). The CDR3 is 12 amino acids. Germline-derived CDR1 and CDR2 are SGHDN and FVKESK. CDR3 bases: TGTGCCAGCAGCCCGGGGGGCTACGGGCAGTACTTC. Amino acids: CASSPGGYGQYF.

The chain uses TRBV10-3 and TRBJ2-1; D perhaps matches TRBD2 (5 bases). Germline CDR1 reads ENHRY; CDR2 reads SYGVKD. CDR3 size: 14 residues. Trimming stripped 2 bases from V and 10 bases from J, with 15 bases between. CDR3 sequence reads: CAISELRASNEQFF. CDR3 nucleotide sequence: TGTGCCATCAGTGAGCTCCGAGCTAGCAACGAGCAGTTCTTC.

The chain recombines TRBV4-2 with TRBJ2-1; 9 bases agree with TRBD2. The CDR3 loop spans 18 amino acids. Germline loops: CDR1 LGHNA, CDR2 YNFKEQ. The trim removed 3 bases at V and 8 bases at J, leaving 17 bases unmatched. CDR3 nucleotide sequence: TGTGCCAGCAGCCACCCACCCGGGACTAGCATGAAGGTCGATGAGCAGTTCTTC. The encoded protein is CASSHPPGTSMKVDEQFF.

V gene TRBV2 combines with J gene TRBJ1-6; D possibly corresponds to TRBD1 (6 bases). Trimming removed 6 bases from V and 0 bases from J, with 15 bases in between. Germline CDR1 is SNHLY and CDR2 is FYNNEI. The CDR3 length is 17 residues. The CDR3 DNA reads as TGTGCCAGCAGCCCGACGACAGGTAGCTCCTATAATTCACCCCTCCACTTT. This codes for CASSPTTGSSYNSPLHF.

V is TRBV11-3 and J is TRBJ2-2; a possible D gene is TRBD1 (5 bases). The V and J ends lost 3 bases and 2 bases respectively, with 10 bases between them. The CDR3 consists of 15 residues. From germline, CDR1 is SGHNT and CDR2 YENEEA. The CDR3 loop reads CASSFIQGNTGELFF. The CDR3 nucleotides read TGTGCCAGCAGCTTCATCCAGGGAAACACCGGGGAGCTGTTTTTT. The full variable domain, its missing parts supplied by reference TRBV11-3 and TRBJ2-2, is EAGVVQSPRYKIIEKKQPVAFWCNPISGHNTLYWYLQNLGQGPELLIRYENEEAVDDSQLPKDRFSAERLKGVDSTLKIQPAELGDSAVYLCASSFIQGNTGELFFGEGSRLTVL.

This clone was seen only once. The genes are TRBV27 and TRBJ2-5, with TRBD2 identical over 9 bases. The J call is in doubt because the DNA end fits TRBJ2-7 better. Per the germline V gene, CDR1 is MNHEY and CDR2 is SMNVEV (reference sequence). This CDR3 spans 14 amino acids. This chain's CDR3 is CASNWSGGLGEQYF. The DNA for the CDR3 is TGTGCCAGCAACTGGAGCGGGGGGTTGGGCGAGCAGTACTTC.

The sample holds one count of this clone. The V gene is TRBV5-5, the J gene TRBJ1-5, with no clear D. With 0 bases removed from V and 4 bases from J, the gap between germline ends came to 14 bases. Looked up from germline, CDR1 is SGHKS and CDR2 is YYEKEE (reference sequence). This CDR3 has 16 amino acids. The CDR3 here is CASSLGVETRNQPQHF. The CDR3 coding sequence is TGTGCCAGCAGCTTGGGGGTCGAGACACGAAATCAGCCCCAGCATTTT. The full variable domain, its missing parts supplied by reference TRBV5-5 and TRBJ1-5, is DAGVTQSPTHLIKTRGQQVTLRCSPISGHKSVSWYQQVLGQGPQFIFQYYEKEERGRGNFPDRFSARQFPNYSSELNVNALLLGDSALYLCASSLGVETRNQPQHFGDGTRLSIL.

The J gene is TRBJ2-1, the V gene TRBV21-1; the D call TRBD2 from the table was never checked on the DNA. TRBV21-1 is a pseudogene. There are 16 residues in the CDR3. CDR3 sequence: CASSKILGSSYNEQFF. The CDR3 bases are TGTGCCAGCAGCAAAATACTAGGTAGCAGTTACAATGAGCAGTTCTTC.

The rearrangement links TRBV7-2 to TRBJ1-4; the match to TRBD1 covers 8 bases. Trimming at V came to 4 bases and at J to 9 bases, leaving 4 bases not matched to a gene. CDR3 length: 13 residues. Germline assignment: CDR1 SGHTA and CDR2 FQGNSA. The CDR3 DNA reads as TGTGCCAGCAGCTCAGGACAGGGTAAAAAACTGTTTTTT. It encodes CASSSGQGKKLFF. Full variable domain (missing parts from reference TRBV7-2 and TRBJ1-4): GAGVSQSPSNKVTEKGKDVELRCDPISGHTALYWYRQSLGQGLEFLIYFQGNSAPDKSGLPSDRFSAERTGGSVSTLTIQRTQQEDSAVYLCASSSGQGKKLFFGSGTQLSVL.

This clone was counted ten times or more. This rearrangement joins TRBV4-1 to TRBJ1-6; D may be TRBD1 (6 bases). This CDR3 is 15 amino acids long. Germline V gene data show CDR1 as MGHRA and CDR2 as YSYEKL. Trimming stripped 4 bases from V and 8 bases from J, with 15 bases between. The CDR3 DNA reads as TGCGCCAGCAGCCTCGGGGGGGGCCGAGATTCACCCCTCCACTTT. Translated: CASSLGGGRDSPLHF.

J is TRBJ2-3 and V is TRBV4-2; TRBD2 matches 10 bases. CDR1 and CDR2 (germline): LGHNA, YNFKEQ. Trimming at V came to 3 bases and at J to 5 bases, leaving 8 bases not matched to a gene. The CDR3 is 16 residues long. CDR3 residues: CASSQVGLASRDTQYF. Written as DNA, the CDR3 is TGTGCCAGCAGCCAGGTGGGACTAGCGTCCAGAGATACGCAGTATTTT.

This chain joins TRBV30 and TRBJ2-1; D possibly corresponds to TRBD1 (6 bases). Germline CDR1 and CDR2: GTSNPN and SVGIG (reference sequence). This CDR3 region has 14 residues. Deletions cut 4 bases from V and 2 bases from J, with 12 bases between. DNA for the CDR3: TGTGCCTGGACAGGGGATGGGACCTACAATGAGCAGTTCTTC. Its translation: CAWTGDGTYNEQFF.

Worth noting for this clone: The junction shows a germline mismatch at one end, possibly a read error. The CDR3 is CSSSFPTSGKDEQFF. The CDR3 DNA is TGTTCCAGCAGCTTTCCTACTAGCGGTAAGGATGAGCAGTTCTTC. This chain joins TRBV7-9 and TRBJ2-1, with 8 positions matching TRBD2. Per the germline V gene, CDR1 is SEHNR and CDR2 is FQNEAQ (reference sequence). The CDR3 loop spans 15 amino acids.

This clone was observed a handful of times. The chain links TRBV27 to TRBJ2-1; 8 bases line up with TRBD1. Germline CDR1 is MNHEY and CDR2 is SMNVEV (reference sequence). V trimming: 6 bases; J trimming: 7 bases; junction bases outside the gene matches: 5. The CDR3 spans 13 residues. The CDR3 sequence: CASSFQGANEQFF. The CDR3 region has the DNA TGTGCCAGCAGCTTTCAGGGGGCGAATGAGCAGTTCTTC.